This T cell receptor (beta chain) appears in the sequencing data of a study of molecular identifiers for immune sequencing clone quantification. Study-level results: Even with some 1 million naive cells present, spiked Jurkat TCR RNA from one cell was reportedly detectable. Molecules of identical TCR sharing a barcode could underestimate highly expanded clone sizes.

Sorted naive CD8 T cells were those defined as CD8+CD4-CCR7+CD45RA+. The germline V and J ends were trimmed by 1 base and 2 bases, with 13 bases remaining between them. This CDR3 has 16 residues. Germline V gene lookup returns CDR1 SGHDN and CDR2 FVKESK. Making the bulk TCR libraries relied on previously described methods and listed TCR primers. TCRdb fed the PCR reads into MiXCR, producing one record per CDR3 protein. This sample has approximately 680,000 distinct CDR3 sequences, with 25% found just once. This clonotype came up many times. Its specificity is not known. The sequence was obtained from a human donor in good health. Some libraries in this study had Jurkat cell RNA spiked in. The source material was naive CD8+ T cells from blood, with Jurkat cell RNA spiked in. Subset defined: FACS-sorted CD8+CD4-CCR7+CD45RA+ naive T cells. The chain has TRBV14 and TRBJ2-3; D unclear. The CDR3 DNA is TGTGCCAGCAGCCAAGGTCCTCCGTCGCCCACAGATACGCAGTATTTT. Protein sequence: CASSQGPPSPTDTQYF.